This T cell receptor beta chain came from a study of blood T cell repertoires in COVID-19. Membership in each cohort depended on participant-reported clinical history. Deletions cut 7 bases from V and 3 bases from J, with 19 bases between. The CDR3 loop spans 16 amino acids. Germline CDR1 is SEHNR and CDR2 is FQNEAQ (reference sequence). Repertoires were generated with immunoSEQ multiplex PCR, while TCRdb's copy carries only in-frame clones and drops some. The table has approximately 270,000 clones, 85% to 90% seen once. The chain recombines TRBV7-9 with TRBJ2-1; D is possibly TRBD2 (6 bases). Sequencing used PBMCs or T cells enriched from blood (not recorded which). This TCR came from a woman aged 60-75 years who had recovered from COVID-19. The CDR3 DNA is TGTGCCAGCACCAAAAGCGGGTCGGGCAGCTACAATGAGCAGTTCTTC. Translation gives CASTKSGSGSYNEQFF.